The entry that follows covers one T cell receptor (beta chain) sequence. The protocol was immunoSEQ multiplex PCR, while the TCRdb copy is restricted to in-frame clones and leaves out a portion. The sample lists 180,000 or so clones, about 84% seen once, with roughly 20% in the top ten. These data come from a study of blood T cell repertoires in COVID-19. V dropped 2 bases and J dropped 7; count of bases not matched to a gene: 9. The CDR3 sequence is 16 residues long. Looked up from germline, CDR1 is KGHSH and CDR2 is LQKENI. The sequence was obtained from a person aged 65 to 79 with COVID-19, enrolled during active disease. The sequencing sample was made of peripheral blood. The chain recombines TRBV18 with TRBJ1-2; 11 nucleotides match TRBD1. For the CDR3, the DNA is TGTGCCAGCTCACCAGAAGGACAGGGGGCGATGGGTGGCTACACCTTC. The encoded protein is CASSPEGQGAMGGYTF.